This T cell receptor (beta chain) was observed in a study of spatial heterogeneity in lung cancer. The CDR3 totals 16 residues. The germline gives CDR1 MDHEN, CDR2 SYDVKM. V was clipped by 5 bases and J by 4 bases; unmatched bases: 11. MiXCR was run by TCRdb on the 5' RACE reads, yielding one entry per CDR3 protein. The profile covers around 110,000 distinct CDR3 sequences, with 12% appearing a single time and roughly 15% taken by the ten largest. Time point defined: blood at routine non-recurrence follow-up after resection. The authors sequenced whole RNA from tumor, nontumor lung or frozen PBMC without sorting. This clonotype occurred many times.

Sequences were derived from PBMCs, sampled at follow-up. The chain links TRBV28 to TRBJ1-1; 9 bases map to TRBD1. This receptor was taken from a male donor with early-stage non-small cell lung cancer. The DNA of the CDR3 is TGTGCCAGCAGTCGCCGGGACAGGGTCGAGGGCACTGAAGCTTTCTTT. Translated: CASSRRDRVEGTEAFF.